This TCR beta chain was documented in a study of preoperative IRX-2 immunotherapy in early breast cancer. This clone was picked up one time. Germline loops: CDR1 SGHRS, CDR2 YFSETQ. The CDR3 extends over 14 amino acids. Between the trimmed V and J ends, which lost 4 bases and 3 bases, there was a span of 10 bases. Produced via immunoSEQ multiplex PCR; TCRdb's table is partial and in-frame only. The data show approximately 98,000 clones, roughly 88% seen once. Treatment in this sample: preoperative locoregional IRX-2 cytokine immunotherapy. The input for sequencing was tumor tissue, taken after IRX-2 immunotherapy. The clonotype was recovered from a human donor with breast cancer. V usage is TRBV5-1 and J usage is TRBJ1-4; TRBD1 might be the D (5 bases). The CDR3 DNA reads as TGCGCCAGCAGCCCCGGACAAGCTAATGAAAAACTGTTTTTT. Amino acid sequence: CASSPGQANEKLFF.